The 3 T cell receptor beta chains in this list originate from one sample, sequenced in a study of human T cells and chemical hapten exposure. Stated time point: patch test 1, 2 weeks after DPC sensitization. Treatment indicated: therapeutic diphenylcyclopropenone sensitization with weekly scalp DPC. TCRdb itself ran the RACE reads through MiXCR, one entry per CDR3 protein. The sample contains approximately 57,000 distinct CDR3 sequences, approximately 9.3% of which appear only once. This material consisted of whole blood, taken in connection with sensitization to the hapten diphenylcyclopropenone (DPC). Every receptor here comes from a woman in her thirties or forties with alopecia areata. Some clones in this sample may be carry-over from other donors' samples.

This clonotype has ten or more counts. This chain joins TRBV6-2 or TRBV6-3 and TRBJ1-1, with D unresolved. Trimming took off 4 bases at V and 7 bases at J, with 10 bases between the two ends. The CDR3 extends over 12 amino acids. The germline V gene encodes CDR1 MNHEY and CDR2 SVGEGT. The CDR3 here is CASSSRKVEAFF. In DNA, the CDR3 is TGTGCCAGCAGTTCCCGGAAAGTTGAAGCTTTCTTT.

This clonotype was counted many times. V is TRBV6-2 or TRBV6-3 and J is TRBJ2-5; D may be TRBD2 (6 bases). Trimming removed 8 bases from V and 1 base from J, with 17 bases in between. This CDR3 is built from 15 residues. Per germline, CDR1 MNHEY and CDR2 SVGEGT. The CDR3 reads CASSGRGNPQETQYF. The CDR3 DNA reads TGTGCCAGCTCGGGTCGGGGGAACCCCCAAGAGACCCAGTACTTC.

This clonotype was picked up many times. The V gene is TRBV11-3, the J gene TRBJ2-3; D assignment may be TRBD1 or TRBD2 (5 bases each). The length of the CDR3 is 12 residues. The V gene's germline CDR1 is SGHNT and CDR2 YENEEA. The V end was cut by 3 bases, the J end by 11 bases, with 12 bases between. For the CDR3, the DNA is TGTGCCAGCAGCTTCGGGGCATGGGAGCAGTATTTT. It specifies CASSFGAWEQYF.